The rows below give T cell receptor beta chains drawn from one sample of a study of quantifying T cell responses using KT2 cells. TCRdb passed the UMI-ligation and nested PCR reads through MiXCR, listing each CDR3 protein once. This repertoire shows about 32,000 distinct CDR3 sequences, approximately 6.8% found once; its top ten account for more than 15%. Source material: PBMCs spiked with cells of the T cell clone KT2. These receptors originate from a human donor. Both conserved end residues are part of each CDR3. The D gene is left open where the match is weak. Clone size appears in some rows only: once, few, many, or a class for an expanded clone.

clone size,D gene,V gene,J gene,CDR3 protein,CDR3 DNA
NA,NA,TRBV29-1,TRBJ2-7,CSVEKSGSYEQYF,TGCAGCGTTGAAAAATCCGGGTCCTACGAGCAGTACTTC
few,NA,TRBV6-6,TRBJ1-1,CASSPIPGLPNTEAFF,TGTGCCAGCAGTCCCATCCCAGGGTTACCGAACACTGAAGCTTTCTTT
many,NA,TRBV12-3/TRBV12-4,TRBJ2-5,CASSLGRVNLIGETQYF,TGTGCCAGCAGTTTAGGCAGGGTCAACTTAATAGGAGAGACCCAGTACTTC
many,NA,TRBV9,TRBJ1-1,CASSPGLMNTEAFF,TGTGCCAGCAGCCCAGGACTCATGAACACTGAAGCTTTCTTT
many,NA,TRBV28,TRBJ2-7,CASRPTASYEQYF,TGTGCCAGCAGACCGACAGCCTCCTACGAGCAGTACTTC
few,NA,TRBV3-1,TRBJ2-3,CASSQAPGKRTDTQYF,TGTGCCAGCAGCCAAGCGCCGGGAAAAAGGACAGATACGCAGTATTTT
many,NA,TRBV6-5,TRBJ1-5,CASRTSYGNQPQHF,TGTGCCAGCAGAACCTCCTATGGCAATCAGCCCCAGCATTTT
NA,NA,TRBV3-1,TRBJ2-1,CASSPPGRYLRNEQFF,TGTGCCAGCAGCCCCCCGGGCAGATACCTCAGAAATGAGCAGTTCTTC
many,TRBD1,TRBV29-1,TRBJ2-5,CSVEGTGDFPSEGAETQYF,TGCAGCGTTGAAGGGACAGGGGATTTCCCCTCCGAGGGGGCAGAGACCCAGTACTTC
many,NA,TRBV14,TRBJ1-6,CASSQDLGNSPLHF,TGTGCCAGCAGCCAAGATCTCGGGAATTCACCCCTCCACTTT
few,NA,TRBV12-3/TRBV12-4,TRBJ2-7,CASSLRRGSRVTYEQYF,TGTGCCAGCAGTTTACGCCGCGGGTCCAGGGTTACCTACGAGCAGTACTTC
many,NA,TRBV24-1,TRBJ2-2,CATSDLRDTGELFF,TGTGCCACCAGTGATTTGAGGGACACCGGGGAGCTGTTTTTT
medium-sized,TRBD2,TRBV29-1,TRBJ2-1,CSVLRRNQRTSGNNEQFF,TGCAGCGTCCTGCGACGAAATCAGAGGACTAGCGGGAACAATGAGCAGTTCTTC
few,NA,TRBV7-8,TRBJ2-7,CASSLAQGPHEQYF,TGTGCCAGCAGCTTAGCACAGGGCCCTCACGAGCAGTACTTC
NA,NA,TRBV3-1,TRBJ2-7,CASSRGRTGAEQYF,TGTGCCAGCAGCCGCGGGAGGACAGGGGCCGAGCAGTACTTC
many,TRBD2,TRBV27,TRBJ2-3,CASRPGVAGDTQYF,TGTGCCAGCAGACCCGGGGTAGCGGGGGATACGCAGTATTTT
NA,TRBD1,TRBV7-3,TRBJ2-7,CASSLKGGQVAYEQYF,TGTGCCAGCAGCTTAAAAGGGGGACAGGTAGCCTACGAGCAGTACTTC
NA,TRBD1,TRBV5-1,TRBJ1-2,CASSTPGQALSGYTF,TGCGCCAGCAGTACTCCGGGACAGGCGCTAAGTGGCTACACCTTC
once,TRBD1,TRBV4-1,TRBJ2-3,CASSLRTGPTDTQYF,TGCGCCAGCAGCCTACGGACAGGACCCACAGATACGCAGTATTTT
NA,NA,TRBV4-2,TRBJ2-3,CASSPRGATSTDTQYF,TGTGCCAGCAGCCCCCGCGGGGCTACTAGCACAGATACGCAGTATTTT
many,NA,TRBV20-1,TRBJ1-1,CSAREGEWRKAFF,TGCAGTGCTAGAGAGGGTGAGTGGCGTAAAGCTTTCTTT
NA,TRBD2,TRBV7-9,TRBJ2-4,CASSSGLVGSRENIQYF,TGTGCCAGCAGTTCCGGACTAGTGGGGAGTCGGGAGAACATTCAGTACTTC
many,NA,TRBV6-2/TRBV6-3,TRBJ2-7,CASSPTGFNEQYF,TGTGCCAGCAGTCCCACAGGGTTCAACGAGCAGTACTTC
NA,TRBD1,TRBV20-1,TRBJ2-2,CSASGTGLGELFF,TGCAGTGCTTCCGGGACAGGGCTCGGGGAGCTGTTTTTT
few,NA,TRBV7-2,TRBJ2-3,CASSFLGMVGLAFTDTQYF,TGTGCCAGCAGCTTCCTGGGTATGGTAGGGCTAGCCTTCACAGATACGCAGTATTTT
few,NA,TRBV29-1,TRBJ2-7,CSVADGYEQYF,TGCAGCGTTGCGGATGGGTACGAGCAGTACTTC
NA,NA,TRBV7-9,TRBJ2-3,CAGSLRVDTDTQYF,TGTGCCGGCAGCTTGAGAGTGGACACAGATACGCAGTATTTT
NA,NA,TRBV6-5,TRBJ2-1,CASSRLRDSRGQYNEQFF,TGTGCCAGCAGCCGCCTCCGGGATTCAAGAGGCCAATACAATGAGCAGTTCTTC
NA,TRBD2,TRBV7-3,TRBJ2-5,CASSFSGTQETQYF,TGTGCCAGCAGCTTTAGCGGGACACAAGAGACCCAGTACTTC
few,NA,TRBV2,TRBJ1-3,CASSPDRPIYF,TGTGCCAGCAGCCCAGACCGCCCCATATATTTT
NA,NA,TRBV2,TRBJ2-1,CANLLTRNEQFF,TGTGCCAACCTCTTAACGAGAAATGAGCAGTTCTTC
many,TRBD2,TRBV4-2,TRBJ2-1,CASSHPLSGDEQFF,TGTGCCAGCAGCCACCCTCTTAGCGGGGATGAGCAGTTCTTC
NA,NA,TRBV13,TRBJ1-5,CASSPWPGGWPQHF,TGTGCCAGCAGCCCGTGGCCCGGGGGTTGGCCCCAGCATTTT
NA,NA,TRBV14,TRBJ2-7,CASSQSGGEQYF,TGTGCCAGCAGCCAGTCGGGTGGGGAGCAGTACTTC
few,NA,TRBV10-1,TRBJ1-5,CASSESAGVAQPQHF,TGCGCCAGCAGTGAGTCGGCAGGGGTGGCTCAGCCCCAGCATTTT
many,NA,TRBV4-2,TRBJ1-2,CASSQDSANYGYTF,TGTGCCAGCAGCCAGGACAGCGCAAACTATGGCTACACCTTC
few,TRBD1,TRBV27,TRBJ2-6,CASSPIQGLSSGANVLTF,TGTGCCAGCAGTCCAATACAGGGGTTAAGCTCTGGGGCCAACGTCCTGACTTTC
many,NA,TRBV20-1,TRBJ1-6,CSAPGQGNSPLHF,TGCAGTGCCCCCGGGCAGGGGAATTCACCCCTCCACTTT
many,TRBD1,TRBV20-1,TRBJ2-1,CSAETGGNEQFF,TGCAGTGCTGAGACAGGGGGCAATGAGCAGTTCTTC
few,NA,TRBV3-1,TRBJ2-5,CASSQDGFTKETQYF,TGTGCCAGCAGCCAAGATGGCTTTACCAAAGAGACCCAGTACTTC
NA,NA,TRBV4-2,TRBJ1-5,CASSQRDGLNQPQHF,TGTGCCAGCAGCCAAAGGGACGGCCTCAATCAGCCCCAGCATTTT
many,NA,TRBV20-1,TRBJ2-5,CSASPGSWEYMETQYF,TGCAGTGCTAGCCCCGGCAGTTGGGAATATATGGAGACCCAGTACTTC
few,NA,TRBV24-1,TRBJ2-3,CATSFGRWSTDTQYF,TGTGCCACCAGTTTCGGAAGGTGGAGCACAGATACGCAGTATTTT
many,NA,TRBV4-1,TRBJ2-7,CASSQEWAGSYEQYF,TGCGCCAGCAGCCAAGAATGGGCAGGTAGTTACGAGCAGTACTTC
NA,NA,TRBV6-6,TRBJ2-2,CAMSEGRGGELFF,TGTGCCATGTCCGAGGGGCGCGGCGGGGAGCTGTTTTTT
many,NA,TRBV20-1,TRBJ2-3,CSARGTDTQYF,TGCAGTGCTCGGGGTACAGATACGCAGTATTTT
few,TRBD1,TRBV2,TRBJ1-2,CASSPTGQGHYGYTF,TGTGCCAGCAGTCCTACTGGACAGGGACACTATGGCTACACCTTC
many,TRBD1,TRBV6-5,TRBJ1-5,CASSYSRQGLWPQHF,TGTGCCAGCAGTTACTCCCGACAGGGTTTGTGGCCCCAGCATTTT
few,NA,TRBV21-1,TRBJ2-3,CASFSGAQYF,TGTGCCAGCTTTAGCGGAGCGCAGTATTTT
many,NA,TRBV12-3/TRBV12-4,TRBJ2-3,CASSWQGDTDTQYF,TGTGCCAGCAGTTGGCAGGGCGACACAGATACGCAGTATTTT
few,TRBD2,TRBV5-6,TRBJ2-4,CASSFGTRGGLAKNIQYF,TGTGCCAGCAGCTTTGGGACTAGGGGGGGCTTAGCCAAAAACATTCAGTACTTC
many,NA,TRBV29-1,TRBJ2-5,CSVIGPQETQYF,TGCAGCGTTATAGGACCTCAAGAGACCCAGTACTTC
few,NA,TRBV5-6,TRBJ2-5,CASSSVGTQYF,TGTGCCAGCAGCTCCGTTGGGACCCAGTACTTC
few,TRBD1,TRBV6-2/TRBV6-3,TRBJ1-5,CASSYGQENQPQHF,TGTGCCAGCAGTTACGGACAGGAAAATCAGCCCCAGCATTTT
NA,NA,TRBV9,TRBJ2-1,CASSVGGTSDEQFF,TGTGCCAGCAGCGTAGGGGGAACGAGTGATGAGCAGTTCTTC
NA,NA,TRBV16,TRBJ2-5,CASSQAGASYF,TGTGCCAGCAGCCAAGCGGGCGCGTCGTACTTC
medium-sized,TRBD1,TRBV7-7,TRBJ1-1,CASSPDRVTEAFF,TGTGCTAGCAGTCCGGACAGGGTCACTGAAGCTTTCTTT